This T cell receptor (beta chain) was documented in a study of early T cells in non-severe SARS-CoV-2 infection. Study-level findings and limits: Clonotype matching in VDJdb favored anti-spike CD8 responses and did not capture private and CD4 specificities.

On this clonotype itself: No antigen is known for it.

Germline loops: CDR1 SQVTM, CDR2 ANQGSEA. Trimming took 6 bases from V and 0 from J, leaving 9 bases between them. The CDR3 has 13 amino acids. Researchers tagged individual cDNA molecules with unique molecular identifiers. TCRdb ran MiXCR on the 5' RACE reads and lists one entry per CDR3 protein. The sample has just over 95,000 distinct CDR3 sequences; 9.5% to 11% are singletons. The TCR comes from an adult who was a healthcare worker with PCR-confirmed SARS-CoV-2 infection or an uninfected control (not recorded which). The chain carries TRBV29-1 and TRBJ2-4; D tentatively fits TRBD1 or TRBD2 (5 bases each). Specimen: whole blood. CDR3 in DNA: TGCAGCGTGACCGGGACAGCCAAAAACATTCAGTACTTC. This encodes CSVTGTAKNIQYF.